This T cell receptor beta chain is drawn from a study of blood T cell repertoires in COVID-19. Study-level background: Whether acute or convalescent, the COVID-19 samples came from the United States, Italy and Spain. PBMCs, B-cell-depleted T cells, or T cells provided the cDNA or gDNA that made up the material.

CDR3 size: 16 residues. Trimming took off 2 bases at V and 0 bases at J, with 11 bases between the two ends. Per the germline V gene, CDR1 is SGHTA and CDR2 is FQGNSA. As handled by the study authors: Reference gene primer amplification in the assay estimated nucleated cell counts. The method was immunoSEQ multiplex PCR; TCRdb's version includes in-frame clones alone and lacks a portion of them. Clone size and the V and J calls come from that table; the DNA yielded D and trimming. This table holds about 74,000 clones, around 88% found once. V and J are TRBV7-2 and TRBJ1-3, with D hard to call. Sequences were obtained from peripheral blood. The sequence was obtained from a woman over 75 with active or convalescent COVID-19. The CDR3: CASSLSASISGNTIYF. The CDR3 region has the DNA TGTGCCAGCAGCTTAAGTGCGTCCATCTCTGGAAACACCATATATTTT.